The sequence of this T cell receptor (beta chain) was determined in a study of T cell repertoires and HLA-DP antigens listed by TCRdb under 2018. In the study overall: Using HeLa cells transduced to present allogeneic HLA-DP, the study set up an in vitro model of CD4+ T cell alloreactivity. The two alloantigens modelled structurally similar versus dissimilar alloantigens, differing from self at one and about ten peptide-binding groove amino acids, respectively. The three donors were two male and one female, with ages ranging from the 18-to-29 to the 60-to-69 age band. Average DNA input was about 220 ng for sorted CD137+CD4+ samples, compared with approximately 1,300 ng for pre-culture CD4+ samples.

This clone showed up just once. Its target antigen remains unknown. Base qualities were left out, and no much larger clone turns up one base away. TCRB CDR3 regions were amplified with the immunoSEQ multiplex PCR using forward primers for 54 TRBV segments and reverse primers for 13 TRBJ segments. Pre-culture CD4+ samples were sequenced at deep resolution, targeting some 200,000 T cell genomes. Sequencing of the amplicons was done on an Illumina HiSeq System, giving 87 bp reads that spanned the CDR3. In the source study's methods: Reads were corrected for PCR and sequencing errors, and CDR3 regions were defined by alignment to IMGT reference sequences. Synthetic template pools were used to estimate template counts and unique rearrangement counts. Clonality was computed by subtracting Pielou's evenness from 1. Richness was estimated with the Daley-Smith estimator. Repertoire overlap was measured with Morisita's index. Clones found in cultured samples but undetected in the pre-culture repertoire of the corresponding donor were defined as low-abundance clones. Sourced from immuneACCESS, this table was stored by TCRdb with only in-frame sequences that have V and J called. A share of the clones is absent; for the studies checked, an unresolved V gene accounts for under half, and the remainder has no known explanation. V, J and clone size were drawn from that table, and D and trimming were deduced from the DNA. This sample has about 73,000 clones in its table, and over 75% of those were observed once. Around 1.6% of the sample is taken by the ten largest.

Untouched CD4+ T cells were isolated from Ficoll-separated PBMC through negative selection with magnetic beads, and an average purity of roughly 98% was reached. Magnetic beads were used to isolate untouched CD4+ T cells from Ficoll-separated PBMC, giving approximately 98% purity with negligible CD8+ contamination. Peripheral blood mononuclear cells came from the buffy coats of a few healthy blood donors, who served as the study's donors. Each of the three donors was CMV seronegative. The DNeasy Blood & Tissue Kit was used for extraction of genomic DNA. Genomic DNA from sorted CD137+CD4+ cells and from pre-culture CD4+ baseline samples of each subject was subjected to TCRB sequencing. The CDR3 sequence holds 16 residues, the cysteine and phenylalanine included. The kept DNA is CDR3 alone, 48 bases in frame from the first base. Relative to germline, V is 4 bases shorter and J is 7 bases shorter, with 23 bases between their ends. Taken from the germline V gene, the CDR1 and CDR2 loops are SGHRS and YFSETQ.

General study outcomes and caveats: The naive and memory CD4+ repertoires were not analysed as separate populations. Clones undetected before culture had an average cumulative frequency of approximately 37% against one allele and over 45% against the other. Limitations were identified as the inclusion of only a few donors, the use of a non-physiological HeLa antigen-presenting system, and the use of total CD4+ responder cells. Sorted CD137+ cells showed similar clonality against both alloantigens (about 0.39), much higher than the clonality of pre-culture samples (roughly 0.04).

The receptor was isolated from a man in his sixties in good health and CMV-seronegative. The sample was CD4+ T cells from PBMCs. The sequence links TRBV5-1 to TRBJ1-2, with the D gene too uncertain to name. The DNA sequence is TGCGCCAGCAGCCATGGGGATAAGGAAATTGAGCGTGGCTACACCTTC. It translates as CASSHGDKEIERGYTF.